The rows below give T cell receptor beta chains drawn from one sample of a study of shared clonotypes between healthy human individuals. Here immunoSEQ multiplex PCR was the method, and the copy in TCRdb shows in-frame clones only, minus some. The table lists 2 million to 3 million clones, 90% to 95% of them singletons. Sequenced material: naive CD4+ T cells from PBMCs. The receptors here all came from a man younger than 35 in good health. Some clones in this sample may be carry-over from other donors' samples. The CDR3 runs from the conserved cysteine through the conserved F or W. The D gene is left open where the match is weak. Some rows have no size entry. The others give once, few or many, or a class for an expanded clone.

TRBV4-1	-	TRBJ1-2	-	TGCGCCAGCAGCCAAGGGGCTGGAGGGGACTATGGCTACACCTTC	CASSQGAGGDYGYTF
TRBV19	TRBD1	TRBJ1-4	-	TGTGCCAGTAGCAAACCGGGACAGCCGAATGAAAAACTGTTTTTT	CASSKPGQPNEKLFF
TRBV11-2	TRBD2	TRBJ2-3	-	TGTGCCAGCAGCTTAGAGGGGACTAGAGGGCCGCAGTATTTT	CASSLEGTRGPQYF
TRBV7-2	-	TRBJ1-1	-	TGTGCCAGCAGCCGATTACAGACCGCCGCGGCTGAAGCTTTCTTT	CASSRLQTAAAEAFF
TRBV11-2	TRBD2	TRBJ2-3	once	TGTGCCAGCAGCGGGACTAGCGGGAGGGTTATAGATACGCAGTATTTT	CASSGTSGRVIDTQYF
TRBV9	-	TRBJ1-3	-	TGTGCCAGCAGCCCACGAAGTTTGCCTGGAAACACCATATATTTT	CASSPRSLPGNTIYF
TRBV27	-	TRBJ1-6	once	TGTGCCAGCAGTTCCAGGACTTCTAATTCACCCCTCCACTTT	CASSSRTSNSPLHF
TRBV7-2	TRBD2	TRBJ2-2	-	TGTGCCAGCAGCTTAATGGGACTAGAGAACACCGGGGAGCTGTTTTTT	CASSLMGLENTGELFF
TRBV5-1	-	TRBJ2-2	-	TGCGCCAGCAGCCCCCAACTACCAGGCCTACCCGGGGAGCTGTTTTTT	CASSPQLPGLPGELFF
TRBV7-3	TRBD2	TRBJ2-2	-	TGTGCCAGCAGACACCAGGGACTAGGGGGGACCACCGGGGAGCTGTTTTTT	CASRHQGLGGTTGELFF
TRBV5-1	TRBD2	TRBJ2-1	-	TGCGCCAGCAGCTTGGCATTAGCGGGAGTGAGTGAGCAGTTCTTC	CASSLALAGVSEQFF
TRBV10-2	-	TRBJ2-1	-	TGCGCCAGCAGTGAGGGCCCTAATACTGAGCAGTTCTTC	CASSEGPNTEQFF
TRBV6-6	-	TRBJ2-1	-	TGTGCCACCCGGACGCAGCCTGAGCAGTTCTTC	CATRTQPEQFF
TRBV5-1	-	TRBJ1-4	-	TGCGCCAGCAGCTTGGATGGCAGGGGTGAAAAACTGTTTTTT	CASSLDGRGEKLFF
TRBV5-1	TRBD2	TRBJ2-2	-	TGCGCCAGCGGTGTAGCGGGAGTCGCCACCGGGGAGCTGTTTTTT	CASGVAGVATGELFF
TRBV7-8	TRBD1	TRBJ1-1	-	TGTGCCAGCAGCTTGGACAGGGACCGAGAAGCTTTCTTT	CASSLDRDREAFF
TRBV11-1	TRBD2	TRBJ2-1	-	TGTGCCAGCAGCCTAAGCGGGAGCCGCTACAATGAGCAGTTCTTC	CASSLSGSRYNEQFF
TRBV6-1	-	TRBJ1-1	-	TGTGCCAGCAGTTCACAGGGGAACACTGAAGCTTTCTTT	CASSSQGNTEAFF
TRBV30	TRBD2	TRBJ2-2	once	TGTGCCTGGAGTGGTCTAGCGGGAGGGTACACCGGGGAGCTGTTTTTT	CAWSGLAGGYTGELFF
TRBV7-9	-	TRBJ2-7	-	TGTGCCAGCAGCTCCTTGGACCGCGGCGAGCAGTACTTC	CASSSLDRGEQYF
TRBV2	-	TRBJ1-5	-	TGTGCCAGCAGTGAAAGCCCCCCCAACAGGAGGGGCAATCAGCCCCAGCATTTT	CASSESPPNRRGNQPQHF
TRBV7-9	-	TRBJ2-5	-	TGTGCCAGCACCTCCGGGCCGCAGGCGATGGAGACCCAGTACTTC	CASTSGPQAMETQYF
TRBV2	-	TRBJ2-5	-	TGTGCCAGCAAGGGTCCTTCTAACCAAGAGACCCAGTACTTC	CASKGPSNQETQYF
TRBV11-2	-	TRBJ2-7	once	TGTGCCAGCAGCGTGACGGGACCCGGCTACGAGCAGTACTTC	CASSVTGPGYEQYF
TRBV9	-	TRBJ2-3	-	TGTGCCAGCAGCGTAGGCGGATCAGTAGATACGCAGTATTTT	CASSVGGSVDTQYF
TRBV5-6	-	TRBJ1-1	-	TGTGCCAGCAGCTTAAGGGGGACTATGAACACTGAAGCTTTCTTT	CASSLRGTMNTEAFF
TRBV9	-	TRBJ2-5	-	TGTGCCAGCAGCGTAGCTACACCACCGGCGACCCAGTACTTC	CASSVATPPATQYF
TRBV30	-	TRBJ1-5	once	TGTGCCTGGAGTGTTGTGGGACGGGGGATCAATCAGCCCCAGCATTTT	CAWSVVGRGINQPQHF
TRBV7-8	TRBD1	TRBJ1-5	-	TGTGCCAGCAGTGCATCCGGGACAGGGGCAGGTCAGCCCCAGCATTTT	CASSASGTGAGQPQHF
TRBV11-2	-	TRBJ1-5	-	TGTGCCAGCAGCTTATCGGCCCCTGGGCAGCCCCAGCATTTT	CASSLSAPGQPQHF
TRBV30	-	TRBJ2-3	-	TGTGCCTGGAGTCTCGGGACGGATACAGATACGCAGTATTTT	CAWSLGTDTDTQYF
TRBV15	-	TRBJ2-2	-	TGTGCCACCAATCGGGGGCTTAGCACCGGGGAGCTGTTTTTT	CATNRGLSTGELFF
TRBV7-2	-	TRBJ2-3	-	TGTGCCAGCAGCTTAGGGTCGTCCCCAGATACGCAGTATTTT	CASSLGSSPDTQYF
TRBV4-3	-	TRBJ2-7	once	TGCGCCAGCAGCCAAGTTGGCGTCTCCTACGAGCAGTACTTC	CASSQVGVSYEQYF
TRBV10-3	TRBD1	TRBJ1-5	-	TGTGCCATCAGTGAAGGACAGGCCCCCTCTAGCAATCAGCCCCAGCATTTT	CAISEGQAPSSNQPQHF
TRBV4-2	-	TRBJ2-7	-	TGTGCCAGCAGCCAATTGTATCCCAGCAGCTCCTACGAGCAGTACTTC	CASSQLYPSSSYEQYF
TRBV10-2	TRBD1	TRBJ2-5	-	TGCGCCAGCAGTGAGATGGGACAGGGACGAGGGGAGCAGTACTTC	CASSEMGQGRGEQYF
TRBV5-6	-	TRBJ1-2	-	TGTGCCAGCAGCTCGCCGGGGGGAACAGGGATCTATGGCTACACCTTC	CASSSPGGTGIYGYTF
TRBV5-1	-	TRBJ1-3	-	TGCGCCAGCAGCTTGTCAGGGCAGAGAAACACCATATATTTT	CASSLSGQRNTIYF
TRBV18	-	TRBJ2-5	-	TGTGCCAGCTCACCACCGGGGGATAGGGAGACCCAGTACTTC	CASSPPGDRETQYF
TRBV7-9	TRBD1	TRBJ2-2	-	TGTGCCAGCAGCACGGGACAGGGGGACACCGGGGAGCTGTTTTTT	CASSTGQGDTGELFF
TRBV2	TRBD1	TRBJ1-1	-	TGTGCCAGCAGTGAAGCGCTTAGGACAGGGGGGCGAGCTTTCTTT	CASSEALRTGGRAFF
TRBV5-1	TRBD1	TRBJ2-3	-	TGCGCCAGCACGGGACAGGGGTCAGATACGCAGTATTTT	CASTGQGSDTQYF
TRBV9	-	TRBJ1-5	-	TGTGCCAGCAGCCCTAAAGGGGGGGGCAATCAGCCCCAGCATTTT	CASSPKGGGNQPQHF
TRBV5-5	-	TRBJ2-5	-	TGTGCCAGCAGCTTGGTGAGATCAGGAGCCGGACAAGAGACCCAGTACTTC	CASSLVRSGAGQETQYF
TRBV27	TRBD1	TRBJ1-2	-	TGTGCCAGCAGTCCTCAGACAGGGACCTATGGCTACACCTTC	CASSPQTGTYGYTF
TRBV5-6	-	TRBJ1-1	-	TGTGCCAGCAGAACCCTTGGGACCGGGATGAACACTGAAGCTTTCTTT	CASRTLGTGMNTEAFF
TRBV9	-	TRBJ2-1	-	TGTGCCAGCAGCGCATCAAGGGGGATCCCCGGAACCAGCTCCTACAATGAGCAGTTCTTC	CASSASRGIPGTSSYNEQFF
TRBV28	TRBD1	TRBJ1-3	-	TGTGCCAGCAGTTTAGGGACAGCTATCTCTGGAAACACCATATATTTT	CASSLGTAISGNTIYF
TRBV5-1	-	TRBJ2-5	-	TGCGCCAGCAGCCCAGGAAAGGGCGGGACAGTAAAAGAGACCCAGTACTTC	CASSPGKGGTVKETQYF
TRBV19	-	TRBJ2-3	-	TGTGCCAGTAGTATGGGGACGGTGAAGTCCGATACGCAGTATTTT	CASSMGTVKSDTQYF
TRBV28	-	TRBJ1-1	-	TGTGCCAGCAGTTTACGGGGAGGGGACACTGAAGCTTTCTTT	CASSLRGGDTEAFF
TRBV2	-	TRBJ2-3	-	TGTGCCAGCAGCCGGGGTTTAGCGGAGATCATCACAGATACGCAGTATTTT	CASSRGLAEIITDTQYF
TRBV28	TRBD2	TRBJ2-7	-	TGTGCCATCAAAGCCGCCGTGGCGGGAGGATACGAGCAGTACTTC	CAIKAAVAGGYEQYF